The 23 T cell receptor beta chains reported below all come from one sample, sequenced in a study of Ad26.COV2.S vaccination and SARS-CoV-2 variants. Treatment described: around 19 received Ad26.COV2.S at low or high dose, single or two shots; about 5 received placebo; per-sample allocation not given. The study sampled participants on day 63 after the first vaccine or placebo injection. Generated by immunoSEQ multiplex PCR, the TCRdb table keeps only in-frame clones and is missing some. The sample lists hundreds of thousands of clones; nearly 90% were seen once. Sequenced material: peripheral blood, taken in a trial of Ad26.COV2.S vaccine versus placebo. The origin of the receptors is a person aged 18 to 65 who received the Ad26.COV2.S COVID-19 vaccine or a placebo.

The chain combines TRBV4-1 with TRBJ1-4; no reliable D call. Between the trimmed V and J ends, which lost 2 bases and 8 bases, there was a span of 15 bases. The germline V gene has CDR1 MGHRA and CDR2 YSYEKL. The CDR3 has 15 amino acids. The CDR3 DNA is TGCGCCAGCAGCCAAAACGACATCGTTGGGGAAAAACTGTTTTTT. Translation: CASSQNDIVGEKLFF.

The V gene is TRBV5-1, the J gene TRBJ1-4; no firm D call. The germline gives CDR1 SGHRS, CDR2 YFSETQ. CDR3 length equals 13 residues. V gave up 3 bases and J gave up 4 bases, with 7 bases separating them. CDR3 nucleotides: TGCGCCAGCAGCTGGCAGAGTAATGAAAAACTGTTTTTT. Translated: CASSWQSNEKLFF.

Comments on this clone: The same CDR3 is also encoded by other DNA sequences in this sample. This chain uses TRBV6-4 with TRBJ2-1; D is possibly TRBD1 (6 bases). There are 15 residues in the CDR3. Trimming took 6 bases from V and 0 from J, leaving 12 bases between them. Germline V gene lookup returns CDR1 MRHNA and CDR2 SNTAGT. The CDR3 DNA sequence: TGTGCCAGCAGACCCGACAGGTTCTCCTACAATGAGCAGTTCTTC. Its translation is CASRPDRFSYNEQFF.

V usage is TRBV11-3 and J usage is TRBJ2-7; no clear D. The CDR3 has 14 amino acids. With 5 bases removed from V and 1 base from J, the gap between germline ends came to 12 bases. Germline-derived CDR1 and CDR2 are SGHNT and YENEEA. As DNA, the CDR3 is TGTGCCAGCAGCCCTGAGTTCGGGTCCTACGAGCAGTACTTC. It specifies CASSPEFGSYEQYF.

This clone showed up just once. The chain has TRBV29-1 and TRBJ1-5, with D tentatively TRBD1 (6 bases). Per germline, CDR1 SQVTM and CDR2 ANQGSEA. The CDR3 totals 13 residues. The V end was cut by 7 bases, the J end by 5 bases, with 15 bases between. The CDR3 sequence is CSASYRADQPQHF. The DNA of the CDR3 is TGCAGCGCATCCTACAGGGCTGATCAGCCCCAGCATTTT.

The V call is TRBV6-5, the J call TRBJ1-1, with a weak D call TRBD1 (5 bases). Trimming pared 2 bases from V and 1 base from J, leaving 8 bases between. CDR1 is MNHEY and CDR2 is SVGAGI in the germline V gene. CDR3 size: 14 residues. The CDR3 reads CASSYPGKNTEAFF. CDR3 bases: TGTGCCAGCAGTTACCCAGGGAAGAACACTGAAGCTTTCTTT.

CDR3 nucleotide sequence: TGTGCCAGCAGCGCCAGACAGGGTTACTCTGGGGCCAACGTCCTGACTTTC. Translation gives CASSARQGYSGANVLTF. The chain couples TRBV2 to TRBJ2-6; 7 bases align to TRBD1. The J segment lost 0 bases and the V segment lost 6 bases, leaving 8 bases of the junction unmatched. The CDR3 covers 17 residues. Germline CDR1 SNHLY, CDR2 FYNNEI.

A few counts support this clone. The J gene is TRBJ2-1, the V gene TRBV5-1; no firm D call. Trimming stripped 3 bases from V and 6 bases from J, with 19 bases between. This CDR3 has 16 residues. The germline CDR1 and CDR2 sequences are SGHRS and YFSETQ. The CDR3 region has the DNA TGCGCCAGCAGCTGGGCCGCGGTCGATGGCTCCAATGAGCAGTTCTTC. Translation gives CASSWAAVDGSNEQFF.

The V and J genes are TRBV4-3 and TRBJ1-5, with no clear D. V was cut by 0 bases and J by 7 bases, with 7 bases left in between. Germline CDR1 is LGHNA and CDR2 is YSLEER. The length of the CDR3 is 13 residues. For the CDR3, the DNA is TGCGCCAGCAGCCAAGATTTTAGGCAGCCCCAGCATTTT. Translating it yields CASSQDFRQPQHF.

The rearrangement uses TRBV19 and TRBJ1-2; 8 nucleotides agree with TRBD1. Germline V CDR1 and CDR2: LNHDA, SQIVND (reference sequence). The V segment lost 5 bases and the J segment 3 bases; nucleotides outside the gene matches: 8. The CDR3 totals 15 residues. Written as DNA, the CDR3 is TGTGCCAGTAGTCCCCAATGGACAGGGCACTATGGCTACACCTTC. It yields the protein CASSPQWTGHYGYTF.

This chain joins TRBV29-1 and TRBJ1-1; D possibly corresponds to TRBD1 (5 bases). From germline, CDR1 is SQVTM and CDR2 ANQGSEA. V lost 5 bases and J 1 base, leaving 11 bases between the germline ends. CDR3 length: 13 amino acids. Here the CDR3 reads CSVSEQGNTEAFF. The DNA for the CDR3 is TGCAGCGTTTCGGAGCAGGGGAACACTGAAGCTTTCTTT.

This chain uses TRBV5-6 with TRBJ1-1, with D uncertain. The germline CDR1 and CDR2 sequences are SGHDT and YYEEEE. Trimming took off 3 bases at V and 2 bases at J, with 5 bases between the two ends. The CDR3 is 12 amino acids. CDR3 in amino acids: CASSSPNTEAFF. DNA for the CDR3: TGTGCCAGCAGCTCCCCCAACACTGAAGCTTTCTTT. Drawing the rest from reference TRBV5-6 and TRBJ1-1, the complete variable domain is DAGVTQSPTHLIKTRGQQVTLRCSPKSGHDTVSWYQQALGQGPQFIFQYYEEEERQRGNFPDRFSGHQFPNYSSELNVNALLLGDSALYLCASSSPNTEAFFGQGTRLTVV.

The chain employs TRBV15 and TRBJ2-7, with TRBD2 matching over 7 bases. CDR3 length: 15 residues. J gave up 1 base and V 5 bases, and 8 bases lay outside the gene matches. CDR1 is LNHNV, CDR2 YYDKDF, per germline (reference sequence). The CDR3, as DNA: TGTGCCACCAGCCCCCGGGGGGTTCTTTCCTACGAGCAGTACGTC. Translated, it gives CATSPRGVLSYEQYV.

The chain has TRBV6-5 and TRBJ1-1; D gene uncertain. Germline values: CDR1 MNHEY, CDR2 SVGAGI. V was trimmed by 6 bases and J by 11 bases, leaving 13 bases between them. This CDR3 spans 11 amino acids. The CDR3 nucleotides read TGTGCCAGCAGACTCTTCGGGCTGGCTTTCTTT. Amino acid sequence: CASRLFGLAFF.

As DNA, the CDR3 is TGTGCCAGCAGCTTAATCGGGACAGGGGCGCTCTTCTATGGCTACACCTTC. It yields the protein CASSLIGTGALFYGYTF. This chain connects TRBV7-9 to TRBJ1-2, with 10 bases that match TRBD1. CDR1 is SEHNR, CDR2 FQNEAQ, per germline (reference sequence). Trimming removed 2 bases from V and 4 bases from J; junction bases left unmatched: 10. The CDR3 length is 17 residues.

As DNA, the CDR3 is TGTGCCAGACCACGAAACGGACGTTTCCACGAGCAGTACTTC. Translating gives CARPRNGRFHEQYF. V and J are TRBV7-8 and TRBJ2-7; D unclear. This CDR3 comprises 14 residues. Germline CDR1 is SGHVS and CDR2 is FQNEAQ. Trimming shortened V by 9 bases and J by 5 bases, and 20 bases separated the two germline ends.

V and J are TRBV28 and TRBJ2-7; D is perhaps TRBD1 (5 bases). The CDR3 length is 15 residues. V lost 3 bases to trimming and J lost 3 bases, with 15 bases between them. Germline CDR1 reads MDHEN; CDR2 reads SYDVKM. The CDR3 here is CASSFSGPKHYEQYF. In DNA, the CDR3 is TGTGCCAGCAGTTTCTCAGGGCCTAAACACTACGAGCAGTACTTC.

The CDR3 DNA sequence: TGTGCCAGCAGTTACTATGGGGGGTATAGCAATCAGCCCCAGCATTTT. It codes for CASSYYGGYSNQPQHF. This chain joins TRBV6-2 or TRBV6-3 and TRBJ1-5, with D possibly matching TRBD1 (5 bases). Germline V CDR1 and CDR2: MNHEY, SVGEGT. V shed 1 base and J shed 0 bases, with 10 bases lying between them. This CDR3 has 16 residues.

This sequence joins TRBV19 and TRBJ2-3; TRBD2 aligns across 11 bases. J lost 5 bases, V lost 3 bases, and 7 bases had no gene match. This CDR3 has 16 residues. CDR1 is LNHDA and CDR2 is SQIVND in the germline V gene (reference sequence). CDR3: CASSIRLAGGLDTQYF. The CDR3 coding sequence is TGTGCCAGTAGTATCCGGCTAGCGGGGGGACTAGATACGCAGTATTTT.

The chain joins TRBV10-3 to TRBJ2-7, with TRBD1 identical over 11 bases. Germline V CDR1 and CDR2: ENHRY, SYGVKD. With 4 bases clipped from V and 1 base from J, the junction kept 15 bases outside the gene matches. This CDR3 is 19 amino acids long. In nucleotides, the CDR3 is TGTGCCATCAGTGGGACAGGGGGCGGTGGGGGTCTAAGGTCCTACGAGCAGTACTTC. It specifies CAISGTGGGGGLRSYEQYF.

The chain employs TRBV11-2 and TRBJ2-7; TRBD2 agrees at 10 bases. J gave up 4 bases and V 5 bases, and 17 bases lay outside the gene matches. The germline V gene encodes CDR1 SGHAT and CDR2 FQNNGV. CDR3 length: 18 residues. Here the CDR3 reads CASSLSSGGIAGGYEQYV. CDR3 bases: TGTGCCAGCAGCCTATCGTCAGGTGGGATAGCGGGAGGTTACGAGCAGTACGTC.

This clone appeared a single time. The chain combines TRBV18 with TRBJ2-7, with 8 bases fitting TRBD2. The germline V gene encodes CDR1 KGHSH and CDR2 LQKENI. V gave up 1 base and J gave up 3 bases; unmatched junction bases: 5. This CDR3 region has 15 residues. The CDR3, as DNA: TGTGCCAGCTCACCACAAGGGACTAGTGACTACGAGCAGTACTTC. This sequence encodes CASSPQGTSDYEQYF.

The rearrangement uses TRBV7-2 and TRBJ2-4; no reliable D call. The V and J ends lost 2 bases and 7 bases respectively, with 3 bases between them. CDR1 SGHTA and CDR2 FQGNSA come from the germline V gene. The CDR3 is made up of 11 amino acids. The DNA for the CDR3 is TGTGCCAGCAGCTTAACGAACATTCAGTACTTC. It is translated as CASSLTNIQYF.